This T cell receptor beta chain comes out of a study of neurological immune-mediated disorders. Regarding time point: longitudinal time-point 3. The starting material, 2 million PBMCs stored at -80 C, gave rise to the unsorted libraries. There are 16 residues in the CDR3. Germline V gene lookup returns CDR1 MNHEY and CDR2 SMNVEV (reference sequence). V lost 2 bases, J lost 4 bases, and 14 bases lay in between. TCRdb recomputed calls from the 5' RACE reads with MiXCR, one row per CDR3 protein. The data hold approximately 89,000 distinct CDR3 sequences, with under 4.5% observed a single time. This clonotype was seen ten or more times.

V and J are TRBV27 and TRBJ2-2, with D tentatively TRBD1 (7 bases). Sequencing was performed on PBMCs. This TCR was sampled from a woman in her fifties or sixties with multiple sclerosis. CDR3: CASSLRGAGGTGELFF. CDR3 nucleotide sequence: TGTGCCAGCAGTTTAAGGGGGGCAGGGGGCACCGGGGAGCTGTTTTTT.